This TCR beta chain was captured in a study of cytomegalovirus exposure and HLA in healthy donors. On the study more broadly: Earlier results showed roughly 120 million unique TCR beta sequences derived from roughly 200 million T cells.

Only a few counts were recorded for this clone. Its antigen remains unknown. CDR1 SGHRS and CDR2 YFSETQ come from the germline V gene. V lost 4 bases and J lost 0; bases outside the gene matches: 10. The CDR3 is 18 residues long. Whole-study findings and limits: Later examination showed HLA-associated TCR beta chains had greater clonal expansion than equally common others. In a later analysis, V- and J-gene trimming of beta chains associated with a DCLRE1C missense variant, replicated independently.

PCR primers comprised 60 Vbeta and 13 Jbeta primers. Sequenced by immunoSEQ multiplex PCR; TCRdb stores in-frame clones only, minus some. The sample carries tens of thousands of clones, roughly 53% recorded once. Sequenced input: PBMCs. The genes are TRBV5-1 and TRBJ2-2; TRBD1 agrees at 9 bases. This clonotype was obtained from a human donor in good health. The CDR3 loop reads CASSPRPGTGSNTGELFF. CDR3 nucleotides: TGCGCCAGCAGCCCACGTCCCGGGACAGGGTCGAACACCGGGGAGCTGTTTTTT.